A selection of T cell receptor beta chains follows, all from one sample in a study of T cell responses to AZD1222 COVID-19 vaccine. Libraries were prepared by immunoSEQ multiplex PCR; TCRdb keeps only in-frame clonotypes and omits some of them. The repertoire includes 90,000 to 140,000 clones, more than 75% of them detected once, and roughly 2.5% sits in the top ten. Material: peripheral blood, obtained on day 0 of AZD1222 vaccination. The receptors derive from an adult in good health. Each CDR3 is given with its conserved first and last residue. Clone size is not always given. Where it is, it says once, few, many or a class for expanded clones.

NA,TRBJ1-6,TRBV3-1/TRBV3-2,CASSSTGTGSPLHF
NA,TRBJ2-3,TRBV19,CASSIGRVAGSSTDTQYF
NA,TRBJ1-2,TRBV5-6,CASSLRNSEGYTF
NA,TRBJ1-2,TRBV6-2/TRBV6-3,CASSPTAYGYTF
once,TRBJ1-6,TRBV6-5,CASMEGYNSPLHF
NA,TRBJ2-1,TRBV28,CASRPGGGRDEQFF
NA,TRBJ2-1,TRBV7-6,CASSLWGGRGSHNEQFF
NA,TRBJ1-3,TRBV29-1,CSARQGSSGNTIYF
NA,TRBJ2-1,TRBV7-8,CASSLAGRHNEQFF
NA,TRBJ2-1,TRBV7-8,CASSLDGSYNEQFF
NA,TRBJ2-2,TRBV2,CASSWTSGGATGELFF
NA,TRBJ1-5,TRBV19,CASSTRPIGNQPQHF
once,TRBJ2-3,TRBV5-1,CASSLATGTTDTQYF
NA,TRBJ2-7,TRBV5-1,CASSLAGTAYEQYF
once,TRBJ2-7,TRBV2,CASYHGGLGTYEQYF
NA,TRBJ2-1,TRBV6-5,CASQTSGRVGEQFF
NA,TRBJ1-5,TRBV5-8,CASSLGSGRINQPQHF
NA,TRBJ2-2,TRBV28,CASRGAGGYTGELFF
once,TRBJ1-5,TRBV6-5,CASSNLEGQPQHF
NA,TRBJ1-3,TRBV13,CASSLARLQGSGNTIYF
NA,TRBJ1-2,TRBV7-9,CASTDGANYGYTF
once,TRBJ1-5,TRBV18,CASSPRPENQPQHF
NA,TRBJ2-2,TRBV7-9,CASARKAGELFF
NA,TRBJ1-4,TRBV29-1,CSVGPTGRDEKLFF
few,TRBJ1-4,TRBV6-5,CASRRGDSTNEKLFF